This T cell receptor beta chain was recorded in a study of cytomegalovirus exposure and HLA in healthy donors. Study details: A preliminary data release comprised tens of millions of unique TCRs obtained from HLA-typed donors.

Study-wide results and caveats: V- and J-gene trimming in TCR beta was tied to a missense DCLRE1C variant by an analysis performed later. Earlier analysis yielded a pattern in which most TCR beta V segments were productive about 90% or about 30% of the time.

Regarding this clone: As yet, its antigen is unknown.

The CDR3 length is 13 residues. CDR1 MGHDK and CDR2 SYGVNS come from the germline V gene. Trimming stripped 6 bases from V and 6 bases from J, with 15 bases between. The PCR ran on 60 Vbeta and 13 Jbeta primers. As processed by the authors: Among the unique TCR beta chains that a later analysis counted, around 72 million in all, 10 million to 11 million were shared. Here immunoSEQ multiplex PCR was the method, and the copy in TCRdb shows in-frame clones only, minus some. The DNA was the basis for D and trimming; V, J and clone size are from that table. Altogether some 150,000 clones are present, roughly three quarters being singletons, with the ten largest covering roughly 10%.

The TCR sequence derives from a man aged 18-30 years in good health and CMV-seropositive. Sequenced material: PBMCs. The chain recombines TRBV25-1 with TRBJ2-7; D is unresolved. This CDR3 reads CASRSFSQAEQYF. As DNA, the CDR3 is TGTGCCAGCAGGTCGTTCTCCCAGGCCGAGCAGTACTTC.